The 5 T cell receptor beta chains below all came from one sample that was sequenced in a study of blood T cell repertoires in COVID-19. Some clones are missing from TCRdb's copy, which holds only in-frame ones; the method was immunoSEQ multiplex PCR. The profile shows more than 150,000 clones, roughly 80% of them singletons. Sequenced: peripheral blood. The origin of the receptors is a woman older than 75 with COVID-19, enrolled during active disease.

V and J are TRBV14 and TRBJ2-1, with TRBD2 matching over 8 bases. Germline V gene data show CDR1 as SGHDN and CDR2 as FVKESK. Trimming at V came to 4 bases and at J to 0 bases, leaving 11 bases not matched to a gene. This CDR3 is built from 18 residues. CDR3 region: CASSPTTSGPRSYNEQFF. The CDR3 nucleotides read TGTGCCAGCAGCCCGACTACTAGCGGCCCCCGCTCCTACAATGAGCAGTTCTTC.

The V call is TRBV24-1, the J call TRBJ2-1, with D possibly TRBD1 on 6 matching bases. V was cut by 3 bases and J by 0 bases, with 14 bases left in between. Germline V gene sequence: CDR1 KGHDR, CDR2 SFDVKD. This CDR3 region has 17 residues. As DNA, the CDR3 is TGTGCCACCAGTGATCCCGCAGGGGCGAGCTCCTACAATGAGCAGTTCTTC. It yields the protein CATSDPAGASSYNEQFF.

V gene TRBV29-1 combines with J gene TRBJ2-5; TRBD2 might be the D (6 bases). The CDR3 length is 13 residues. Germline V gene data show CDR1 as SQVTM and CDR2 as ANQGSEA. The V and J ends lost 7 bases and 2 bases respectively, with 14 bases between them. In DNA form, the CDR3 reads TGCAGCGCTTTTGGACTACTACAAGAGACCCAGTACTTC. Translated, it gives CSAFGLLQETQYF.

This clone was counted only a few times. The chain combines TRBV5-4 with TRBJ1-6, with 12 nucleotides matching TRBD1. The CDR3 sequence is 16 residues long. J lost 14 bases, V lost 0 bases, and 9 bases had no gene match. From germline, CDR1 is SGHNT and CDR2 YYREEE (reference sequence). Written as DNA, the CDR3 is TGTGCCAGCAGCTTGGGGTCCCGGGACAGGGGGCCGGCCCTCCACTTT. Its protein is CASSLGSRDRGPALHF. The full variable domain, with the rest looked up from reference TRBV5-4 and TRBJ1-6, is ETGVTQSPTHLIKTRGQQVTLRCSSQSGHNTVSWYQQALGQGPQFIFQYYREEENGRGNFPPRFSGLQFPNYSSELNVNALELDDSALYLCASSLGSRDRGPALHFGNGTRLTVT.

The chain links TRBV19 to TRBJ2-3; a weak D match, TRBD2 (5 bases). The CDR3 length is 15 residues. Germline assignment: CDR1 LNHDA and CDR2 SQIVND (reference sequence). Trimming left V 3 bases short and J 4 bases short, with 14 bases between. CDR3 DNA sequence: TGTGCCAGTAGTATTCTTTGGGGTAGCGCAGATACGCAGTATTTT. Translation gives CASSILWGSADTQYF.